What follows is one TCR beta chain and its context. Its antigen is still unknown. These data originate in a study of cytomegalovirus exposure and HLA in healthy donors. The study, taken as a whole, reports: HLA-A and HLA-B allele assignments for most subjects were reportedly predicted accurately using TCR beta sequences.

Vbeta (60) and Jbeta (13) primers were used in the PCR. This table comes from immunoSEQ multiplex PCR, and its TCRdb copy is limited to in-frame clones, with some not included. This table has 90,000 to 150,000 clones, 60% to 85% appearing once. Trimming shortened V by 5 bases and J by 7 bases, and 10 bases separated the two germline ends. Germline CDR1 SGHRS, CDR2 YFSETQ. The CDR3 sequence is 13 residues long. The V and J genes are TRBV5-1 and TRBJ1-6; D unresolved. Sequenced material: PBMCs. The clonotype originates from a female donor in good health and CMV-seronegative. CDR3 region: CASRTEENSPLHF. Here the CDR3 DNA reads TGCGCCAGCAGGACCGAGGAAAATTCACCCCTCCACTTT.